Listed here are 23 T cell receptor beta chains from one sample, sequenced in a study of PD-1 and CTLA-4 blockade in melanoma. This table comes from immunoSEQ multiplex PCR, and its TCRdb copy is limited to in-frame clones, with some not included. The sample yields 15,000 to 20,000 clones, roughly 73% seen once. The sequenced sample was CD8+ T cells from peripheral blood, obtained before anti-PD-1 treatment. The receptors originated from a human donor with melanoma.

This clone is medium-sized (0.01 to 0.1%) by share. The CDR3 DNA sequence: TGTGCCACCAGTGATACCTACCATCTGAACACCGGGGAGCTGTTTTTT. Residues: CATSDTYHLNTGELFF. J is TRBJ2-2 and V is TRBV24-1; D remains unclear. V was trimmed by 3 bases and J by 1 base, leaving 11 bases between them. This CDR3 spans 16 amino acids. In germline, CDR1 is KGHDR, CDR2 SFDVKD.

This clone has only a few counts. V and J are TRBV27 and TRBJ1-4, with 8 bases that match TRBD1. In germline, CDR1 is MNHEY, CDR2 SMNVEV (reference sequence). V dropped 3 bases and J dropped 4; count of bases not matched to a gene: 4. This CDR3 spans 15 amino acids. CDR3 coding DNA: TGTGCCAGCAGTTTTCGGGGACAGGATAATGAAAAACTGTTTTTT. Residues: CASSFRGQDNEKLFF.

This clone was detected only once. The J gene is TRBJ1-1, the V gene TRBV28; no clear D gene. Trimming removed 3 bases from V and 3 bases from J, with 11 bases in between. This CDR3 comprises 14 residues. The germline V gene encodes CDR1 MDHEN and CDR2 SYDVKM. In DNA form, the CDR3 reads TGTGCCAGCAGTTTGCTTCCGGGAGACACTGAAGCTTTCTTT. This translates into CASSLLPGDTEAFF.

The V gene is TRBV13, the J gene TRBJ2-7; 8 nucleotides match TRBD1. The germline V gene has CDR1 PRHDT and CDR2 FYEKMQ (reference sequence). This CDR3 region has 14 residues. The V and J ends lost 5 bases and 2 bases, in that order; junction bases with no gene match: 5. The CDR3 protein is CASSPRTGTYEQYF. In nucleotides, the CDR3 is TGTGCCAGCAGCCCCAGGACAGGGACCTACGAGCAGTACTTC.

V usage is TRBV2 and J usage is TRBJ1-1, with D hard to call. The CDR3 sequence is 13 residues long. Germline lookup yields CDR1 SNHLY and CDR2 FYNNEI. V lost 7 bases and J 4 bases, leaving 13 bases between the germline ends. Here the CDR3 DNA reads TGTGCCAGCACCCTAAGGGTGCTCACTGAAGCTTTCTTT. Translating it yields CASTLRVLTEAFF.

This chain uses TRBV29-1 with TRBJ1-1; 7 nucleotides align to TRBD1. Per germline, CDR1 SQVTM and CDR2 ANQGSEA. The CDR3 totals 14 residues. J gave up 1 base and V 5 bases, and 7 bases lay outside the gene matches. The chain's CDR3 is CSVRPGGENTEAFF. The DNA of the CDR3 is TGCAGCGTTCGGCCAGGGGGAGAGAACACTGAAGCTTTCTTT.

The chain joins TRBV27 to TRBJ2-5; TRBD2 matches at 7 bases. Germline CDR1 is MNHEY and CDR2 is SMNVEV (reference sequence). CDR3 length: 14 amino acids. V was pared by 8 bases and J by 4 bases, with 10 bases of the junction left unmatched. The CDR3, as DNA: TGTGCCAGCTCCTATGGTGGGGGGGGAGAGACCCAGTACTTC. Its protein product is CASSYGGGGETQYF.

This clone has more than one count but fewer than ten. V is TRBV2 and J is TRBJ1-5; the D gene is possibly TRBD1 (5 bases). Germline V gives CDR1 SNHLY, CDR2 FYNNEI. Trimming took 6 bases from V and 7 from J, leaving 16 bases between them. This CDR3 contains 14 residues. The CDR3 is CASRDVGSGQPQHF. CDR3 sequence (DNA): TGTGCCAGCAGGGACGTGGGTTCAGGGCAGCCCCAGCATTTT.

This clone is judged medium-sized. The chain links TRBV2 to TRBJ1-2, with D perhaps TRBD1 (6 bases). This CDR3 is 12 amino acids long. V shed 11 bases and J shed 7 bases, with 17 bases lying between them. CDR1 and CDR2 from the germline V gene are SNHLY and FYNNEI. The CDR3 nucleotides are TGTGCCCCCGGATGGGGGGCGGGTGGCTACACCTTC. As protein: CAPGWGAGGYTF.

This sequence joins TRBV5-1 and TRBJ2-1; no reliable D call. Germline assignment: CDR1 SGHRS and CDR2 YFSETQ. CDR3 length: 15 amino acids. The V end was cut by 2 bases, the J end by 3 bases, with 12 bases between. The CDR3 DNA reads TGCGCCAGCAGCTTAGGCGGCGTCCTCTACAATGAGCAGTTCTTC. It specifies CASSLGGVLYNEQFF.

The chain joins TRBV4-2 to TRBJ2-7; D is uncertain. Trimming took off 0 bases at V and 2 bases at J, with 5 bases between the two ends. CDR1 is LGHNA, CDR2 YNFKEQ, per germline. CDR3 length: 13 residues. For the CDR3, the DNA is TGTGCCAGCAGCCAAGAACAGACCTACGAGCAGTACTTC. As protein: CASSQEQTYEQYF.

J is TRBJ2-1 and V is TRBV3-1 (or the pseudogene TRBV3-2); perhaps TRBD1 as D (6 bases). CDR1 and CDR2 (germline): LGHDT, YNNKEL (reference sequence). The V end lost 3 bases, the J end lost 7 bases, and 13 bases lay between the germline ends. The CDR3 covers 14 residues. CDR3 in amino acids: CASSQGHAANEQFF. The CDR3 nucleotides read TGTGCCAGCAGCCAGGGACACGCCGCGAATGAGCAGTTCTTC.

Only one count was recorded for this clone. The chain links TRBV9 to TRBJ2-7; either TRBD1 or TRBD2 may fit D (5 bases each). The V gene's germline CDR1 is SGDLS and CDR2 YYNGEE. The CDR3 runs 15 residues. Trimming pared 0 bases from V and 2 bases from J, leaving 12 bases between. The CDR3 nucleotides are TGTGCCAGCAGCGTAGCAGACGGGGACGCCTACGAGCAGTACTTC. It is translated as CASSVADGDAYEQYF. Drawing the rest from reference TRBV9 and TRBJ2-7, the complete variable domain is DSGVTQTPKHLITATGQRVTLRCSPRSGDLSVYWYQQSLDQGLQFLIQYYNGEERAKGNILERFSAQQFPDLHSELNLSSLELGDSALYFCASSVADGDAYEQYFGPGTRLTVT.

This clone was recorded a few times. The chain is built from TRBV6-2 or TRBV6-3 and TRBJ1-5; a weak D match, TRBD1 (5 bases). The CDR3 is 14 residues long. The V gene lost 2 bases and the J gene lost 3 bases, with 8 bases spanning the gap. Germline lookup yields CDR1 MNHEY and CDR2 SVGEGT. The CDR3 nucleotides are TGTGCCAGCAGTTACGAGGGGTTCAATCAGCCCCAGCATTTT. It codes for CASSYEGFNQPQHF.

The chain recombines TRBV29-1 with TRBJ2-7; no firm D call. CDR1 and CDR2 (germline): SQVTM, ANQGSEA. The V and J ends lost 3 bases and 0 bases respectively, with 9 bases between them. CDR3 size: 13 residues. CDR3 sequence reads: CSVDTPSSYEQYF. In DNA form, the CDR3 reads TGCAGCGTTGACACACCGAGCTCCTACGAGCAGTACTTC.

In DNA, the CDR3 is TGTGCCAGCAAGGGAGGCAATCAGCCCCAGCATTTT. This gives the protein CASKGGNQPQHF. V and J are TRBV2 and TRBJ1-5, with D hard to call. CDR3 size: 12 residues. The germline V and J ends were trimmed by 7 bases and 2 bases, with 6 bases remaining between them. The germline CDR1 and CDR2 sequences are SNHLY and FYNNEI.

The count of this clone is one. The chain couples TRBV5-5 to TRBJ2-7, with 10 bases aligning to TRBD1. The germline gives CDR1 SGHKS, CDR2 YYEKEE (reference sequence). The CDR3 consists of 16 residues. V gave up 3 bases and J gave up 2 bases; unmatched junction bases: 8. CDR3: CASSSPSGTGAYEQYF. CDR3 nucleotides: TGTGCCAGCAGCTCCCCCTCCGGGACAGGGGCCTACGAGCAGTACTTC. The whole variable domain, remainder taken from reference TRBV5-5 and TRBJ2-7, is DAGVTQSPTHLIKTRGQQVTLRCSPISGHKSVSWYQQVLGQGPQFIFQYYEKEERGRGNFPDRFSARQFPNYSSELNVNALLLGDSALYLCASSSPSGTGAYEQYFGPGTRLTVT.

The chain has TRBV5-5 and TRBJ1-1; D gene ambiguous. The CDR3 length is 12 residues. V was trimmed by 5 bases and J by 6 bases, leaving 11 bases between them. Germline V gene sequence: CDR1 SGHKS, CDR2 YYEKEE (reference sequence). DNA for the CDR3: TGTGCCAGCAGTTATACAACAGCTGAAGCTTTCTTT. Protein sequence: CASSYTTAEAFF.

CDR3 DNA: TGTGCCAGCAGTTATGGGACTGACGAGCAGTACTTC. The encoded protein is CASSYGTDEQYF. The V and J genes are TRBV6-5 and TRBJ2-7, with TRBD2 as a possible D gene (6 bases). This CDR3 is 12 amino acids long. V gave up 3 bases and J gave up 5 bases, with 8 bases separating them. The V gene's germline CDR1 is MNHEY and CDR2 SVGAGI.

V gene TRBV30 combines with J gene TRBJ2-1; D is ambiguous. V lost 4 bases and J 0 bases, leaving 10 bases between the germline ends. Germline CDR1 is GTSNPN and CDR2 is SVGIG (reference sequence). CDR3 length: 14 residues. CDR3 nucleotide sequence: TGTGCCTGGAATAGACCAACCTCCTACAATGAGCAGTTCTTC. Its protein is CAWNRPTSYNEQFF. Full variable domain (missing parts from reference TRBV30 and TRBJ2-1): SQTIHQWPATLVQPVGSPLSLECTVEGTSNPNLYWYRQAAGRGLQLLFYSVGIGQISSEVPQNLSASRPQDRQFILSSKKLLLSDSGFYLCAWNRPTSYNEQFFGPGTRLTVL.

V is TRBV2 and J is TRBJ2-6; no clear D gene. This CDR3 spans 14 amino acids. In germline, CDR1 is SNHLY, CDR2 FYNNEI. V dropped 8 bases and J dropped 4 bases, with 12 bases sitting between them. Here the CDR3 DNA reads TGTGCCAGCCCACCGGGCTCAGGGGCCAACGTCCTGACTTTC. Translated: CASPPGSGANVLTF.

This clone appeared a single time. The chain uses TRBV5-5 and TRBJ1-3, with 8 bases aligning to TRBD1. Germline V gene lookup returns CDR1 SGHKS and CDR2 YYEKEE (reference sequence). Trimming removed 0 bases from V and 4 bases from J; junction bases left unmatched: 3. The length of the CDR3 is 15 residues. The chain's CDR3 is CASSLGTGRGNTIYF. The CDR3 nucleotides are TGTGCCAGCAGCTTGGGGACAGGGCGAGGAAACACCATATATTTT.

The chain couples TRBV10-3 to TRBJ1-3; D ambiguous. The germline V gene encodes CDR1 ENHRY and CDR2 SYGVKD. The CDR3 contains 12 residues. V lost 0 bases and J 5 bases, leaving 2 bases between the germline ends. The CDR3 protein is CAISESRNTIYF. CDR3 in DNA: TGTGCCATCAGTGAGTCTAGAAACACCATATATTTT.